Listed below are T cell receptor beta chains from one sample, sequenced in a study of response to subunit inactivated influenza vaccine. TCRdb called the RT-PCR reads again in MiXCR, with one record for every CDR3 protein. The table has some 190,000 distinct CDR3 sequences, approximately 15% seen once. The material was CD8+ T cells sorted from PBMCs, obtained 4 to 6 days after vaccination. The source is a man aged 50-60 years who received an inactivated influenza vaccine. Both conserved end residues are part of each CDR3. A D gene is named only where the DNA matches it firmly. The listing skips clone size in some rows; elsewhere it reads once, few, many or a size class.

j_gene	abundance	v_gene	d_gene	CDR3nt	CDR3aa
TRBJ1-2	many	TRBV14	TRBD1	TGTGCCAGCAGCGTTGGGACAGGGCCCTATGGCTACACCTTC	CASSVGTGPYGYTF
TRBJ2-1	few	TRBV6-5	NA	TGTGCCAGCAGTTACGCTAGCTACAATGAGCAGTTCTTC	CASSYASYNEQFF
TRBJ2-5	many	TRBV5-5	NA	TGTGCCAGCAGCTTGATAACGGTCCTAGAGACCCAGTACTTC	CASSLITVLETQYF
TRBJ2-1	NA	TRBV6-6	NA	TGTGCCAGCATAGGCAATGAGCAGTTCTTC	CASIGNEQFF
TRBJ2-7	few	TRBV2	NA	TGTGCCAGCAGTGTCTCCGGGACCCCGAACTACGAGCAGTACTTC	CASSVSGTPNYEQYF
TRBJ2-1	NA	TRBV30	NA	TGTGCCTCAGACCAAAATGAGCAGTTCTTC	CASDQNEQFF
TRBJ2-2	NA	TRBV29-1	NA	TGCAGCGCAAGACGGGGGTTCAACACCGGGGAGCTGTTTTTT	CSARRGFNTGELFF
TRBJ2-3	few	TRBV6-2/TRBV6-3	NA	TGTGCCAGCAGTTACTCCGCCCAGAATCGTCGCACAGATACGCAGTATTTT	CASSYSAQNRRTDTQYF
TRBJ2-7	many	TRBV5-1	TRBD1	TGCGCCAGCAGCTTGGAAGGCAGGGGGACCTCCTACGAGCAGTACTTC	CASSLEGRGTSYEQYF
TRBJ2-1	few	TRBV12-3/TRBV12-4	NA	TGTGCCAGCAGTTTAGTACGGGAGAACGACCATGAGCAGTTCTTC	CASSLVRENDHEQFF
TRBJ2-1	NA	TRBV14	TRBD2	TGTGCCAGCAGCCACGACTGGACTAGCGGATACAATGAGCAGTTCTTC	CASSHDWTSGYNEQFF
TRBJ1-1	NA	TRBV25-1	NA	TGTGCCAGCAGTGAAGGTTGGACTGAAGCTTTCTTT	CASSEGWTEAFF
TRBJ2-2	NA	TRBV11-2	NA	TGTGCCAGCAGCCCTCAGTGGAACGGGGAGCTGTTTTTT	CASSPQWNGELFF
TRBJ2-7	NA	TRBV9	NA	TGTGCCAGCAGCGTAGCTAAGAACAGTTACGAGCAGTACTTC	CASSVAKNSYEQYF
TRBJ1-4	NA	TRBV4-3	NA	TGCGCCAGCAGCCTCTCCTATGCAACTAATGAAAAACTGTTTTTT	CASSLSYATNEKLFF
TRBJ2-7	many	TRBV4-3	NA	TGCGCCAGCAGCCAAGAGGAGTTCCCGAGCTACGAGCAGTACTTC	CASSQEEFPSYEQYF